This TCR beta chain was recorded in a study of CD8 T cells in ankylosing spondylitis. General study findings and limits: A TCR beta motif of 7 or 8 highly homologous variants appeared characteristic of ankylosing spondylitis blood. Prior work had noted some motif variants in reactive arthritis blood and synovial fluid.

The CDR3 covers 16 residues. CDR1 and CDR2 (germline): MNHEY, SMNVEV (reference sequence). V was clipped by 2 bases and J by 3 bases, with 16 bases between them. TCRdb re-analysed the 5' RACE reads in MiXCR, keeping a single row per CDR3 protein. The sample gives 500,000 to 650,000 distinct CDR3 sequences, approximately 5.3% of which show up once; around 3.5% is in the top ten. This clonotype showed up many times. Its antigen is unidentified. The chain links TRBV27 to TRBJ1-1, with no clear D. The clonotype originates from a male donor with ankylosing spondylitis. The sequenced material came from blood, either unsorted or a sorted T cell fraction (not recorded which). CDR3 sequence reads: CASSLEYDSYYTEAFF. CDR3 sequence (DNA): TGTGCCAGCAGTTTAGAATATGACTCATACTACACTGAAGCTTTCTTT.